These 7 T cell receptor beta chains were all obtained from the same sample, sequenced in a study of vaccination and CD4 T cells after COVID-19. An Oncomine TCR Beta short-read assay was used to sequence the DNA from cultured CD4+ T cells. In TCRdb, the PCR reads were re-called with MiXCR into one record per CDR3 protein. The sample lists about 17,000 distinct CDR3 sequences, about three fifths seen once, with roughly 11% in the top ten. Specified treatment: roughly ten-day PBMC culture with coronavirus spike peptide pools or control peptides (ViraFEST assay). These receptors have no identified antigens. Input material: CD4+ T cells from blood, cultured in vitro. The receptors originated from a human donor who had recovered from COVID-19.

V and J are TRBV6-2 or TRBV6-3 and TRBJ2-7; TRBD2 matches at 14 bases. With 0 bases clipped from V and 1 base from J, the junction kept 17 bases outside the gene matches. This CDR3 region has 22 residues. In germline, CDR1 is MNHEY, CDR2 SVGEGT. The CDR3 protein is CASSYSTGPGTSGSRRSYEQYF. DNA of the CDR3: TGTGCCAGCAGTTACTCGACGGGGCCTGGGACTAGCGGGAGTAGAAGGTCCTACGAGCAGTACTTC.

This chain uses TRBV5-4 with TRBJ2-6; D might be TRBD2 (6 bases). Germline values: CDR1 SGHNT, CDR2 YYREEE (reference sequence). This CDR3 has 15 residues. The germline V and J ends were trimmed by 4 bases and 2 bases, with 10 bases remaining between them. In DNA form, the CDR3 reads TGTGCCAGCAGCGGGGGGTTTACTGGGGCCAACGTCCTGACTTTC. This gives the protein CASSGGFTGANVLTF.

In this sample, this clonotype turned up a few times. The chain joins TRBV27 to TRBJ1-6, with D tentatively TRBD1 (5 bases). Germline assignment: CDR1 MNHEY and CDR2 SMNVEV (reference sequence). There are 13 residues in the CDR3. V lost 5 bases, J lost 7 bases, and 9 bases lay in between. CDR3 sequence: CASSMGTNSPLHF. DNA of the CDR3: TGTGCCAGCAGTATGGGGACCAATTCACCCCTCCACTTT.

This chain connects TRBV24-1 to TRBJ2-1; no definite D call. In germline, CDR1 is KGHDR, CDR2 SFDVKD. V was shortened by 2 bases and J by 4 bases, with 14 bases between the two germline ends. The CDR3 loop spans 16 amino acids. The CDR3 region has the DNA TGTGCCACCAGTGATTCGTACAGCACGGCATACAATGAGCAGTTCTTC. This sequence encodes CATSDSYSTAYNEQFF.

This clonotype was picked up one time. The chain joins TRBV5-4 to TRBJ1-6; 10 bases map to TRBD1. The V gene end was trimmed by 4 bases and the J gene end by 6 bases; junction bases not matched to a gene: 1. The CDR3 totals 14 residues. CDR1 and CDR2 from the germline V gene are SGHNT and YYREEE (reference sequence). Here the CDR3 reads CASSRDRGNSPLHF. DNA for the CDR3: TGTGCCAGCAGCCGGGACAGGGGTAATTCACCCCTCCACTTT.

V usage is TRBV7-8 and J usage is TRBJ2-5, with D tentatively TRBD1 (5 bases). Trimming removed 2 bases at V and 5 bases at J, with 12 bases between. CDR1 is SGHVS and CDR2 is FQNEAQ in the germline V gene. The CDR3 consists of 14 residues. This chain's CDR3 is CASSLRGGWETQYF. The CDR3 DNA reads as TGTGCCAGCAGCTTAAGGGGTGGGTGGGAGACCCAGTACTTC.

V gene TRBV15 combines with J gene TRBJ2-5; maybe TRBD2 (5 bases). V gave up 3 bases and J gave up 5 bases, with 7 bases separating them. Looked up from germline, CDR1 is LNHNV and CDR2 is YYDKDF (reference sequence). The CDR3 has 12 amino acids. The CDR3: CATSSRRETQYF. CDR3 coding DNA: TGTGCCACCAGCAGTCGGAGGGAGACCCAGTACTTC. The full variable domain, in which reference TRBV15 and TRBJ2-5 provide the parts outside the CDR3, is DAMVIQNPRYQVTQFGKPVTLSCSQTLNHNVMYWYQQKSSQAPKLLFHYYDKDFNNEADTPDNFQSRRPNTSFCFLDIRSPGLGDTAMYLCATSSRRETQYFGPGTRLLVL.